One sample yielded the 18 T cell receptor beta chains listed below, sequenced in a study of chemoradiotherapy in HPV16-positive cancers. The repertoire was sequenced with immunoSEQ multiplex PCR; TCRdb's copy has only in-frame clones and lacks some. Here the sample spans some 12,000 clones, 85% to 90% being singletons. The sequences come from blood, collected from a patient who underwent chemoradiotherapy. The receptors were gathered from a human donor with HPV-associated anogenital cancer.

As DNA, the CDR3 is TGTGCCACCAGGAAGCCTGGGCGGAGGGGAGGTTATGGCTACACCTTC. Translating gives CATRKPGRRGGYGYTF. The chain recombines TRBV10-3 with TRBJ1-2; D perhaps matches TRBD1 (5 bases). The length of the CDR3 is 16 residues. Trimming took off 10 bases at V and 5 bases at J, with 26 bases between the two ends. In germline, CDR1 is ENHRY, CDR2 SYGVKD.

The rearrangement links TRBV7-2 to TRBJ2-7, with 11 bases that match TRBD2. This CDR3 contains 15 residues. CDR1 and CDR2 from the germline V gene are SGHTA and FQGNSA. V lost 1 base and J lost 2; bases outside the gene matches: 1. The CDR3 is CASSLDSGGAYEQYF. CDR3 nucleotide sequence: TGTGCCAGCAGCTTAGATAGCGGGGGGGCCTACGAGCAGTACTTC.

The chain uses TRBV5-4 and TRBJ2-7, with 10 nucleotides matching TRBD1. V was pared by 2 bases and J by 4 bases, with 12 bases of the junction left unmatched. The CDR3 length is 17 residues. In germline, CDR1 is SGHNT, CDR2 YYREEE (reference sequence). CDR3 sequence: CASSFRYRQGAKYEQYF. The CDR3 region has the DNA TGTGCCAGCAGCTTCAGGTACCGACAGGGGGCAAAATACGAGCAGTACTTC.

This clone has just a few counts. V gene TRBV6-5 combines with J gene TRBJ2-7; TRBD2 matches 10 bases. This CDR3 comprises 15 residues. V was pared by 5 bases and J by 0 bases, with 4 bases of the junction left unmatched. Per germline, CDR1 MNHEY and CDR2 SVGAGI. The CDR3 sequence: CASSPPSGGSYEQYF. CDR3 bases: TGTGCCAGCAGTCCCCCTAGCGGGGGCTCCTACGAGCAGTACTTC.

The rearrangement uses TRBV19 and TRBJ1-5; weak D call: TRBD1 (5 bases). V was pared by 6 bases and J by 0 bases, with 12 bases between. This CDR3 has 15 residues. Germline V CDR1 and CDR2: LNHDA, SQIVND (reference sequence). This CDR3 reads CASSLGGLSNQPQHF. In DNA, the CDR3 is TGTGCCAGTAGCCTCGGGGGTCTTAGCAATCAGCCCCAGCATTTT.

The chain couples TRBV7-9 to TRBJ1-3; no clear D. The V gene lost 8 bases and the J gene lost 8 bases, with 16 bases spanning the gap. CDR1 is SEHNR and CDR2 is FQNEAQ in the germline V gene (reference sequence). There are 13 residues in the CDR3. Here the CDR3 reads CASLPSGRDTIYF. CDR3 nucleotides: TGTGCCAGCCTTCCGTCCGGCAGAGACACCATATATTTT.

The genes are TRBV7-2 and TRBJ1-2; 9 positions agree with TRBD1. V was clipped by 2 bases and J by 8 bases; unmatched bases: 15. Per the germline V gene, CDR1 is SGHTA and CDR2 is FQGNSA. The CDR3 loop spans 17 amino acids. The CDR3 DNA sequence: TGTGCCAGCAGCTTAACGGGCGCCTACAGGGGGCTAGGGGGCTACACCTTC. It specifies CASSLTGAYRGLGGYTF.

The chain's CDR3 is CACDRARGYTF. CDR3 bases: TGTGCCTGCGACAGGGCCCGCGGCTACACCTTC. This chain links TRBV30 with TRBJ1-2; 7 bases align to TRBD1. Germline CDR1 GTSNPN, CDR2 SVGIG (reference sequence). The trim removed 6 bases at V and 8 bases at J, leaving 6 bases unmatched. The CDR3 has 11 amino acids.

The chain joins TRBV2 to TRBJ1-3; D is ambiguous. Germline CDR1 reads SNHLY; CDR2 reads FYNNEI. Trimming cost V 4 bases and J 7 bases, with 8 bases left between them. The CDR3 totals 12 residues. The CDR3 loop reads CASSVVGNTIYF. The CDR3 DNA follows: TGTGCCAGCAGTGTGGTTGGGAACACCATATATTTT.

This rearrangement joins TRBV27 to TRBJ1-1; tentative D call: TRBD1 (6 bases). CDR1 MNHEY and CDR2 SMNVEV come from the germline V gene (reference sequence). This CDR3 region has 16 residues. V was pared by 4 bases and J by 11 bases, with 26 bases between. CDR3 bases: TGTGCCAGCAGTTCCTCCCCGGGGAGGAGGGGGTTAGTTGCTTTCTTT. Translating it yields CASSSSPGRRGLVAFF.

The chain employs TRBV18 and TRBJ2-7, with D maybe TRBD1 (6 bases). CDR1 is KGHSH, CDR2 LQKENI, per germline. The V end lost 3 bases, the J end lost 1 base, and 13 bases lay between the germline ends. The CDR3 is 15 amino acids. The CDR3: CASSPVQGTSYEQYF. The CDR3 DNA follows: TGTGCCAGCTCACCGGTACAGGGTACTTCCTACGAGCAGTACTTC.

This clone has only a few counts. The CDR3 coding sequence is TGTGCCAGCAGCACCGTGATGGGGGAGCCCCAGCATTTT. Protein product: CASSTVMGEPQHF. V gene TRBV7-3 combines with J gene TRBJ1-5, with a possible D match to TRBD1 (5 bases). The CDR3 has 13 amino acids. Trimming pared 5 bases from V and 8 bases from J, leaving 13 bases between. In germline, CDR1 is SGHTA, CDR2 FQGTGA.

This chain links TRBV7-3 with TRBJ1-1; 7 nucleotides match TRBD1. Germline lookup yields CDR1 SGHTA and CDR2 FQGTGA. J was trimmed by 3 bases and V by 5 bases; bases with no gene match: 3. CDR3 length equals 13 residues. CDR3 region: CASSQTGDTEAFF. CDR3 nucleotides: TGTGCCAGCAGCCAAACAGGGGACACTGAAGCTTTCTTT.

This clone was detected once. The rearrangement links TRBV29-1 to TRBJ2-5; 10 bases fit TRBD1. The junction had 4 bases not matched to a gene; V was cut back by 0 bases and J by 3 bases. This CDR3 comprises 15 residues. Germline loops: CDR1 SQVTM, CDR2 ANQGSEA. The CDR3 DNA reads as TGCAGCGTTGAAGATCCGGGGACAGGGGAAGAGACCCAGTACTTC. Translated, it gives CSVEDPGTGEETQYF.

There are a few counts of this clone. The chain has TRBV7-3 and TRBJ2-5; D possibly matches TRBD1 or TRBD2 (5 bases each). Trimming removed 1 base at V and 5 bases at J, with 11 bases between. The CDR3 has 14 amino acids. Germline V gene lookup returns CDR1 SGHTA and CDR2 FQGTGA. The CDR3 sequence is CASSLNGARETQYF. The CDR3 DNA reads as TGTGCCAGCAGCTTAAACGGGGCGCGGGAGACCCAGTACTTC. The entire variable domain, with the rest obtained from reference TRBV7-3 and TRBJ2-5, is as follows: GAGVSQTPSNKVTEKGKYVELRCDPISGHTALYWYRQSLGQGPEFLIYFQGTGAADDSGLPNDRFFAVRPEGSVSTLKIQRTERGDSAVYLCASSLNGARETQYFGPGTRLLVL.

J is TRBJ2-7 and V is TRBV23-1, with 7 nucleotides matching TRBD1. TRBV23-1 is an open reading frame, and its role is uncertain. The CDR3 spans 17 residues. The ends lost 0 bases at V and 4 bases at J; junction bases unmatched: 12. CDR3 bases: TGCGCCAGCAGTCAATCGGCGGACGGACAGGTGCGGTACGAGCAGTACTTC. Its translation is CASSQSADGQVRYEQYF.

This chain uses TRBV7-8 with TRBJ1-1; D might be TRBD1 (5 bases). Germline V gene sequence: CDR1 SGHVS, CDR2 FQNEAQ. V was pared by 1 base and J by 5 bases, with 20 bases between. This CDR3 comprises 17 residues. The CDR3: CASSLEGGALSVTEAFF. CDR3 bases: TGTGCCAGCAGCTTAGAGGGCGGGGCGCTTTCCGTTACTGAAGCTTTCTTT.

In this sample, this clone turned up once. The rearrangement joins TRBV28 to TRBJ1-6, with a possible D match to TRBD1 (5 bases). Trimming took 6 bases from V and 0 from J, leaving 12 bases between them. Germline V gene lookup returns CDR1 MDHEN and CDR2 SYDVKM. The CDR3 totals 16 residues. CDR3 sequence reads: CASRPRGSSYNSPLHF. The CDR3 DNA sequence: TGTGCCAGCAGACCCCGGGGGAGCTCCTATAATTCACCCCTCCACTTT.